The rows below give T cell receptor beta chains drawn from one sample of a study of CD8+ T cells in alopecia areata. The protocol was immunoSEQ multiplex PCR, while the TCRdb copy is restricted to in-frame clones and leaves out a portion. The repertoire includes about 190,000 clones, around 60% of them detected once, and around an eighth sits in the top ten. The sequencing used CD8+ T cells sorted from blood, collected at week 24, from a patient treated with tofacitinib. All receptors derive from a human donor with alopecia areata. The CDR3 runs from the conserved cysteine through the conserved F or W. Each record gives: V gene, clone size, J gene, D gene, CDR3 protein, CDR3 DNA. A D gene is named only where the DNA matches it firmly. Part of the rows lack a size; the others show once, few, many or a class for expanded clones.

V gene: TRBV14; clone size: -; J gene: TRBJ1-2; D gene: -; CDR3 protein: CASSHAGAYGYTF; CDR3 DNA: TGTGCCAGCAGCCATGCGGGGGCCTATGGCTACACCTTC
V gene: TRBV7-9; clone size: few; J gene: TRBJ2-7; D gene: -; CDR3 protein: CASSPLTRDTIYEQYF; CDR3 DNA: TGTGCCAGCAGCCCGCTGACCCGGGACACCATCTACGAGCAGTACTTC
V gene: TRBV29-1; clone size: once; J gene: TRBJ2-2; D gene: -; CDR3 protein: CSVEGRLAGELFF; CDR3 DNA: TGCAGCGTTGAAGGCCGTTTGGCCGGGGAGCTGTTTTTT
V gene: TRBV4-1; clone size: -; J gene: TRBJ1-2; D gene: -; CDR3 protein: CASRQVGPVLGAQGPNYGYTF; CDR3 DNA: TGCGCCAGCAGACAAGTTGGGCCAGTGTTGGGGGCGCAAGGGCCTAACTATGGCTACACCTTC
V gene: TRBV4-1; clone size: few; J gene: TRBJ1-2; D gene: -; CDR3 protein: CASSQEPGQHGYTF; CDR3 DNA: TGCGCCAGCAGCCAAGAACCGGGTCAGCATGGCTACACCTTC
V gene: TRBV20-1; clone size: few; J gene: TRBJ1-2; D gene: -; CDR3 protein: CSARMGGGYTF; CDR3 DNA: TGCAGTGCTAGGATGGGGGGTGGCTACACCTTC
V gene: TRBV13; clone size: -; J gene: TRBJ2-5; D gene: TRBD1; CDR3 protein: CASSLAGTGETQYF; CDR3 DNA: TGTGCCAGCAGCTTAGCCGGGACAGGAGAGACCCAGTACTTC
V gene: TRBV7-9; clone size: -; J gene: TRBJ1-2; D gene: -; CDR3 protein: CASSLAGFYGYTF; CDR3 DNA: TGTGCCAGCAGCTTAGCTGGCTTCTATGGCTACACCTTC
V gene: TRBV7-8; clone size: -; J gene: TRBJ1-5; D gene: -; CDR3 protein: CASSSGEGQPQHF; CDR3 DNA: TGTGCCAGTAGCTCTGGGGAAGGACAGCCCCAGCATTTT
V gene: TRBV4-1; clone size: -; J gene: TRBJ2-7; D gene: TRBD1; CDR3 protein: CASSPRQGVGEQYF; CDR3 DNA: TGCGCCAGCAGCCCAAGACAGGGGGTGGGCGAGCAGTACTTC
V gene: TRBV29-1; clone size: -; J gene: TRBJ1-2; D gene: -; CDR3 protein: CSTQQGSNYGYTF; CDR3 DNA: TGCAGCACCCAACAGGGATCTAACTATGGCTACACCTTC
V gene: TRBV29-1; clone size: once; J gene: TRBJ1-1; D gene: TRBD1; CDR3 protein: CSVEAEGTGNEAFF; CDR3 DNA: TGCAGCGTTGAAGCAGAAGGGACAGGTAATGAAGCTTTCTTT
V gene: TRBV9; clone size: few; J gene: TRBJ1-5; D gene: -; CDR3 protein: CASSYRDNQPQHF; CDR3 DNA: TGTGCCAGCAGCTACCGGGACAATCAGCCCCAGCATTTT
V gene: TRBV5-1; clone size: -; J gene: TRBJ1-6; D gene: -; CDR3 protein: CASSLGTKSSYNSPLHF; CDR3 DNA: TGCGCCAGCAGCTTGGGCACTAAGAGCTCCTATAATTCACCCCTCCACTTT
V gene: TRBV21-1; clone size: few; J gene: TRBJ2-7; D gene: -; CDR3 protein: CASSARTNTYEQYF; CDR3 DNA: TGTGCCAGCAGCGCTAGGACAAATACCTACGAGCAGTACTTC
V gene: TRBV11-3; clone size: once; J gene: TRBJ2-2; D gene: TRBD1; CDR3 protein: CASSLTGGLTGELFF; CDR3 DNA: TGTGCCAGCAGCTTAACAGGGGGCTTAACCGGGGAGCTGTTTTTT
V gene: TRBV5-6; clone size: -; J gene: TRBJ2-7; D gene: TRBD1; CDR3 protein: CASSSPGQGDYEQYF; CDR3 DNA: TGTGCCAGCAGCTCGCCGGGACAGGGAGACTACGAGCAGTACTTC
V gene: TRBV30; clone size: -; J gene: TRBJ1-5; D gene: -; CDR3 protein: CAWSPTGWPQHF; CDR3 DNA: TGTGCCTGGAGTCCTACAGGGTGGCCCCAGCATTTT
V gene: TRBV29-1; clone size: -; J gene: TRBJ1-1; D gene: -; CDR3 protein: CSVETVNTEAFF; CDR3 DNA: TGCAGCGTTGAGACGGTGAACACTGAAGCTTTCTTT
V gene: TRBV4-2; clone size: -; J gene: TRBJ2-1; D gene: TRBD1; CDR3 protein: CASSQDTGGPPHNEQFF; CDR3 DNA: TGTGCCAGCAGCCAAGATACAGGGGGTCCCCCGCACAATGAGCAGTTCTTC
V gene: TRBV7-9; clone size: -; J gene: TRBJ2-7; D gene: -; CDR3 protein: CASSLGKNEQYF; CDR3 DNA: TGTGCCAGCAGCTTGGGCAAAAACGAGCAGTACTTC
V gene: TRBV15; clone size: -; J gene: TRBJ2-5; D gene: TRBD1; CDR3 protein: CATSRTGQGQETQYF; CDR3 DNA: TGTGCCACCAGCAGAACGGGACAGGGACAAGAGACCCAGTACTTC
V gene: TRBV5-1; clone size: -; J gene: TRBJ2-1; D gene: TRBD1; CDR3 protein: CASSLRTGGNSEQFF; CDR3 DNA: TGCGCCAGCAGCTTGAGAACAGGGGGGAATAGTGAGCAGTTCTTC
V gene: TRBV29-1; clone size: -; J gene: TRBJ2-1; D gene: -; CDR3 protein: CSVEGKSGITYNEQFF; CDR3 DNA: TGCAGCGTTGAAGGGAAGTCAGGGATTACCTACAATGAGCAGTTCTTC
V gene: TRBV29-1; clone size: few; J gene: TRBJ2-7; D gene: -; CDR3 protein: CSIQHETYEQYF; CDR3 DNA: TGCAGTATTCAACATGAAACCTACGAGCAGTACTTC
V gene: TRBV13; clone size: -; J gene: TRBJ2-3; D gene: -; CDR3 protein: CASSLAGPSTDTQYF; CDR3 DNA: TGTGCCAGCAGCTTAGCTGGGCCAAGCACAGATACGCAGTATTTT
V gene: TRBV5-1; clone size: -; J gene: TRBJ2-7; D gene: -; CDR3 protein: CASSLGQLTEQYF; CDR3 DNA: TGCGCCAGCAGCTTAGGGCAGCTTACCGAGCAGTACTTC
V gene: TRBV6-5; clone size: few; J gene: TRBJ2-5; D gene: TRBD2; CDR3 protein: CASSWSGREETQYF; CDR3 DNA: TGTGCCAGCAGTTGGTCAGGGAGGGAGGAGACCCAGTACTTC
V gene: TRBV7-6; clone size: -; J gene: TRBJ2-7; D gene: -; CDR3 protein: CASSLAQGQAYEQYF; CDR3 DNA: TGTGCCAGCAGCTTAGCGCAAGGTCAGGCCTACGAGCAGTACTTC
V gene: TRBV13; clone size: medium-sized; J gene: TRBJ1-3; D gene: -; CDR3 protein: CASSLRAAKPGNTIYF; CDR3 DNA: TGTGCCAGCAGCTTAAGGGCCGCGAAACCCGGAAACACCATATATTTT
V gene: TRBV10-2; clone size: few; J gene: TRBJ2-7; D gene: -; CDR3 protein: CASSGGRGAEQYF; CDR3 DNA: TGCGCCAGCAGCGGGGGGAGGGGGGCCGAGCAGTACTTC
V gene: TRBV7-6; clone size: -; J gene: TRBJ2-7; D gene: TRBD1; CDR3 protein: CASSLRAGGLNEQYF; CDR3 DNA: TGTGCCAGCAGCTTACGGGCAGGGGGCTTGAACGAGCAGTACTTC
V gene: TRBV4-1; clone size: -; J gene: TRBJ1-5; D gene: TRBD1; CDR3 protein: CASSQEDRGNQPQHF; CDR3 DNA: TGCGCCAGCAGCCAGGAGGACAGGGGGAATCAGCCCCAGCATTTT
V gene: TRBV13; clone size: -; J gene: TRBJ2-7; D gene: -; CDR3 protein: CASSTTLAYEQYF; CDR3 DNA: TGTGCCAGCAGCACAACCCTAGCCTACGAGCAGTACTTC
V gene: TRBV7-8; clone size: few; J gene: TRBJ2-2; D gene: -; CDR3 protein: CASSFGNTGELFF; CDR3 DNA: TGTGCCAGCAGCTTTGGGAACACCGGGGAGCTGTTTTTT
V gene: TRBV14; clone size: few; J gene: TRBJ2-3; D gene: TRBD2; CDR3 protein: CASSQWRGNTDTQYF; CDR3 DNA: TGTGCCAGCAGCCAATGGCGGGGGAACACAGATACGCAGTATTTT
V gene: TRBV27; clone size: -; J gene: TRBJ1-1; D gene: TRBD1; CDR3 protein: CASSFSGQGAEAFF; CDR3 DNA: TGTGCCAGCAGTTTCTCAGGACAGGGCGCTGAAGCTTTCTTT
V gene: TRBV5-1; clone size: few; J gene: TRBJ2-1; D gene: TRBD1; CDR3 protein: CASSLTGVGTNEQFF; CDR3 DNA: TGCGCCAGCAGCCTGACAGGGGTGGGAACTAATGAGCAGTTCTTC
V gene: TRBV6-5; clone size: -; J gene: TRBJ1-5; D gene: TRBD1; CDR3 protein: CASRARGLGNQPQHF; CDR3 DNA: TGTGCCAGCAGAGCCAGGGGGCTGGGCAATCAGCCCCAGCATTTT
V gene: TRBV4-1; clone size: -; J gene: TRBJ1-6; D gene: TRBD1; CDR3 protein: CASSQDQGGPSKPLHF; CDR3 DNA: TGCGCCAGCAGCCAAGATCAGGGGGGACCGTCCAAGCCCCTCCACTTT